This T cell receptor (beta chain) was sequenced for a study of blood T cell repertoires in COVID-19. The V and J ends lost 6 bases and 2 bases, in that order; junction bases with no gene match: 4. This CDR3 spans 14 amino acids. Germline V lookup: CDR1 MDHEN, CDR2 SYDVKM. The table came from immunoSEQ multiplex PCR; TCRdb's copy has only in-frame clones and leaves some out. The table has about 150,000 clones, 78% seen once. This clone showed up many times. This receptor was taken from a woman aged 45-60 years who had recovered from COVID-19. Specimen: PBMCs or T cells enriched from blood (not recorded which). The chain links TRBV28 to TRBJ1-2, with TRBD1 identical over 9 bases. The CDR3 is CASRQTGGNYGYTF. The CDR3 DNA is TGTGCCAGCAGACAGACAGGGGGAAACTATGGCTACACCTTC.